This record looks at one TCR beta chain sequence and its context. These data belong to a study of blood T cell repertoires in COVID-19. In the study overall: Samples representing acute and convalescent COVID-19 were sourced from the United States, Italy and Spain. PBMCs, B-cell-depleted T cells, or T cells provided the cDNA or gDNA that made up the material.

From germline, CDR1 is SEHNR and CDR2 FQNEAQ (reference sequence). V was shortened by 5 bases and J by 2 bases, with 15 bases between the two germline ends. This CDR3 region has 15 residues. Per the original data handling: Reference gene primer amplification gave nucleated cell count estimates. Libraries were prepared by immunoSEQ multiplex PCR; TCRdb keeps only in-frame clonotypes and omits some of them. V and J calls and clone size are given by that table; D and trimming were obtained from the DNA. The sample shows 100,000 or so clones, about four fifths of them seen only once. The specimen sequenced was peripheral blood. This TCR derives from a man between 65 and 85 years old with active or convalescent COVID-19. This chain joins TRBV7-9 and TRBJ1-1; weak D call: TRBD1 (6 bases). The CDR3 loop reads CASSPTDRTNTEAFF. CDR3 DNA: TGTGCCAGCAGCCCGACAGACAGGACCAACACTGAAGCTTTCTTT. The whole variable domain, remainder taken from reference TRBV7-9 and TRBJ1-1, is DTGVSQNPRHKITKRGQNVTFRCDPISEHNRLYWYRQTLGQGPEFLTYFQNEAQLEKSRLLSDRFSAERPKGSFSTLEIQRTEQGDSAMYLCASSPTDRTNTEAFFGQGTRLTVV.